This T cell receptor beta chain is drawn from a study of CD8 T cells in Susac syndrome. The germline CDR1 and CDR2 sequences are SGHRS and YFSETQ. V gave up 0 bases and J gave up 4 bases, with 14 bases separating them. The CDR3 contains 17 residues. In blood CD8+ and CD4+ T cells, TCR beta underwent sequencing. RNA amounts of roughly 0.5 to 1 ug underwent reverse transcription with random hexamers. Amplification of TCR beta CDR3 by immunoSEQ multiplex PCR spanned 54 Vbeta and 13 Jbeta. TCRdb re-analysed the immunoSEQ multiplex PCR reads in MiXCR, keeping a single row per CDR3 protein. This sample has about 130,000 distinct CDR3 sequences, with around 94% found just once.

This receptor was obtained from a human donor in good health. Sequenced sample: CD4+ T cells from PBMCs. The V call is TRBV5-1, the J call TRBJ2-6; D not certain. The CDR3 reads CASSLDATVSGANVLTF. The CDR3 nucleotides read TGCGCCAGCAGCTTGGATGCCACAGTCTCCGGGGCCAACGTCCTGACTTTC.